This is a list of T cell receptor beta chains from one sample in a study of CD4+ T cells in melanoma. The protocol was immunoSEQ multiplex PCR, while the TCRdb copy is restricted to in-frame clones and leaves out a portion. The sample includes about 18,000 clones, 81% of them seen just once. Sample: cells from a culture (not recorded whether cultured in vitro). The receptor source for this set is a human donor with melanoma. Both conserved end residues are part of each CDR3. Each record gives: D gene, clone size, J gene, V gene, CDR3 protein, CDR3 DNA. A D gene is named only where the DNA matches it firmly. Where a row states a size, it is once, few, many or the class of an expanded clone; other rows omit it.

d_gene: -; abundance: once; j_gene: TRBJ2-5; v_gene: TRBV2; CDR3aa: CASSVGAAFQETQYF; CDR3nt: TGTGCCAGCAGTGTAGGGGCAGCGTTCCAAGAGACCCAGTACTTC
d_gene: -; abundance: few; j_gene: TRBJ1-2; v_gene: TRBV11-2; CDR3aa: CASRMTGNSGANYGYTF; CDR3nt: TGTGCCAGCAGGATGACAGGCAATAGCGGGGCTAACTATGGCTACACCTTC
d_gene: -; abundance: -; j_gene: TRBJ2-1; v_gene: TRBV7-3; CDR3aa: CASSLSGAYNEQFF; CDR3nt: TGTGCCAGCAGCTTAAGCGGGGCCTACAATGAGCAGTTCTTC
d_gene: -; abundance: -; j_gene: TRBJ2-5; v_gene: TRBV4-1; CDR3aa: CASSPWGEAETQYF; CDR3nt: TGCGCCAGCAGCCCGTGGGGGGAAGCGGAGACCCAGTACTTC
d_gene: TRBD1; abundance: once; j_gene: TRBJ2-7; v_gene: TRBV2; CDR3aa: CASTGQGVEQYF; CDR3nt: TGTGCCAGCACCGGACAGGGGGTCGAGCAGTACTTC
d_gene: TRBD1; abundance: -; j_gene: TRBJ1-1; v_gene: TRBV2; CDR3aa: CASRAGGWSEAFF; CDR3nt: TGTGCCAGCAGAGCAGGGGGCTGGTCTGAAGCTTTCTTT
d_gene: -; abundance: once; j_gene: TRBJ2-7; v_gene: TRBV5-1; CDR3aa: CASSGEYEQYF; CDR3nt: TGCGCCAGCAGCGGGGAGTACGAGCAGTACTTC
d_gene: TRBD2; abundance: -; j_gene: TRBJ2-5; v_gene: TRBV5-6; CDR3aa: CASSFRTSGGRETQYF; CDR3nt: TGTGCCAGCAGCTTCCGGACTAGCGGGGGCAGGGAGACCCAGTACTTC
d_gene: -; abundance: -; j_gene: TRBJ2-7; v_gene: TRBV5-1; CDR3aa: CASSLASRSYEQYF; CDR3nt: TGCGCCAGCAGCTTGGCCTCACGTTCCTACGAGCAGTACTTC
d_gene: -; abundance: -; j_gene: TRBJ1-1; v_gene: TRBV5-1; CDR3aa: CASSIGQSEAFF; CDR3nt: TGCGCCAGCAGCATAGGACAGAGTGAAGCTTTCTTT
d_gene: -; abundance: -; j_gene: TRBJ2-7; v_gene: TRBV5-5; CDR3aa: CASSATEGYEQYF; CDR3nt: TGTGCCAGCAGCGCTACAGAGGGCTACGAGCAGTACTTC
d_gene: -; abundance: few; j_gene: TRBJ1-5; v_gene: TRBV21-1; CDR3aa: CASIPFPGQGLSPQHF; CDR3nt: TGTGCCAGCATCCCCTTTCCGGGACAGGGGTTATCGCCCCAGCATTTT
d_gene: TRBD2; abundance: -; j_gene: TRBJ2-3; v_gene: TRBV5-1; CDR3aa: CASSEGLAGGSGDTQYF; CDR3nt: TGCGCCAGCAGCGAGGGACTAGCGGGGGGATCAGGGGATACGCAGTATTTT
d_gene: -; abundance: -; j_gene: TRBJ1-1; v_gene: TRBV7-2; CDR3aa: CASSPGTANTEAFF; CDR3nt: TGTGCCAGCAGCCCTGGGACGGCGAACACTGAAGCTTTCTTT
d_gene: TRBD1; abundance: -; j_gene: TRBJ2-3; v_gene: TRBV6-1; CDR3aa: CASTRTGTKDTQYF; CDR3nt: TGTGCCAGCACTCGGACAGGGACGAAAGATACGCAGTATTTT
d_gene: -; abundance: -; j_gene: TRBJ1-4; v_gene: TRBV28; CDR3aa: CASSGSGATNEKLFF; CDR3nt: TGTGCCAGCAGTGGTTCAGGGGCAACTAATGAAAAACTGTTTTTT
d_gene: -; abundance: -; j_gene: TRBJ2-2; v_gene: TRBV7-7; CDR3aa: CASSPRGYNTGELFF; CDR3nt: TGTGCCAGCAGCCCCAGGGGCTATAACACCGGGGAGCTGTTTTTT
d_gene: -; abundance: -; j_gene: TRBJ2-1; v_gene: TRBV9; CDR3aa: CASSLTVYEQFF; CDR3nt: TGTGCCAGCAGCCTCACCGTCTATGAGCAGTTCTTC
d_gene: -; abundance: -; j_gene: TRBJ1-1; v_gene: TRBV11-2; CDR3aa: CASGGEASLAFF; CDR3nt: TGTGCCAGCGGGGGTGAGGCGAGCTTGGCTTTCTTT
d_gene: -; abundance: -; j_gene: TRBJ2-1; v_gene: TRBV5-4; CDR3aa: CASSLGAGGPFF; CDR3nt: TGTGCCAGCAGCTTGGGGGCCGGAGGGCCGTTCTTC
d_gene: -; abundance: few; j_gene: TRBJ1-2; v_gene: TRBV28; CDR3aa: CASSLRLYGYTF; CDR3nt: TGTGCCAGCAGTCTCCGTCTCTATGGCTACACCTTC
d_gene: -; abundance: -; j_gene: TRBJ2-1; v_gene: TRBV29-1; CDR3aa: CSVRNRDTYNEQFF; CDR3nt: TGCAGCGTTAGAAACAGGGACACCTACAATGAGCAGTTCTTC
d_gene: TRBD1; abundance: -; j_gene: TRBJ1-2; v_gene: TRBV9; CDR3aa: CASTKTTGTGYTF; CDR3nt: TGTGCCAGCACTAAGACGACAGGGACCGGCTACACCTTC
d_gene: -; abundance: -; j_gene: TRBJ1-1; v_gene: TRBV15; CDR3aa: CATSRGTGKNTEAFF; CDR3nt: TGTGCCACCAGCAGAGGTACAGGAAAGAACACTGAAGCTTTCTTT
d_gene: -; abundance: once; j_gene: TRBJ1-1; v_gene: TRBV5-1; CDR3aa: CASSAGTAGTEAFF; CDR3nt: TGCGCCAGCAGCGCCGGGACGGCTGGCACTGAAGCTTTCTTT
d_gene: -; abundance: -; j_gene: TRBJ2-7; v_gene: TRBV5-5; CDR3aa: CASSHPGLPYEQYF; CDR3nt: TGTGCCAGCAGCCACCCAGGGTTGCCTTACGAGCAGTACTTC
d_gene: TRBD1; abundance: -; j_gene: TRBJ2-6; v_gene: TRBV30; CDR3aa: CAWSPRTGGSGANVLTF; CDR3nt: TGTGCCTGGAGTCCACGGACAGGGGGCTCTGGGGCCAACGTCCTGACTTTC
d_gene: -; abundance: -; j_gene: TRBJ2-7; v_gene: TRBV5-1; CDR3aa: CASSPELGMTYEQYF; CDR3nt: TGCGCCAGCAGCCCTGAATTGGGGATGACCTACGAGCAGTACTTC
d_gene: TRBD1; abundance: -; j_gene: TRBJ1-6; v_gene: TRBV6-1; CDR3aa: CASRDRGQENSPLHF; CDR3nt: TGTGCCAGCAGGGACCGGGGACAGGAAAATTCACCCCTCCACTTT
d_gene: -; abundance: -; j_gene: TRBJ1-2; v_gene: TRBV10-3; CDR3aa: CAITARTNYGYTF; CDR3nt: TGTGCCATCACGGCCCGCACCAACTATGGCTACACCTTC
d_gene: TRBD1; abundance: -; j_gene: TRBJ2-5; v_gene: TRBV19; CDR3aa: CASSIDPPGTGVVKTQYF; CDR3nt: TGTGCCAGTAGTATAGACCCTCCCGGGACAGGGGTGGTGAAGACCCAGTACTTC
d_gene: TRBD1; abundance: -; j_gene: TRBJ1-2; v_gene: TRBV4-2; CDR3aa: CASSQRTGGLYGYTF; CDR3nt: TGTGCCAGCAGCCAAAGGACAGGGGGTCTCTATGGCTACACCTTC
d_gene: -; abundance: -; j_gene: TRBJ1-1; v_gene: TRBV7-9; CDR3aa: CASSLGLGGEKTEAFF; CDR3nt: TGTGCCAGCAGCTTAGGACTCGGGGGGGAGAAGACTGAAGCTTTCTTT
d_gene: -; abundance: -; j_gene: TRBJ1-1; v_gene: TRBV4-1; CDR3aa: CASSDRVNTEAFF; CDR3nt: TGCGCCAGCAGCGACCGAGTGAACACTGAAGCTTTCTTT
d_gene: TRBD1; abundance: few; j_gene: TRBJ2-3; v_gene: TRBV11-3; CDR3aa: CASSSGLSTTGKFSDTQYF; CDR3nt: TGTGCCAGCAGCTCGGGCCTTTCGACGACAGGGAAGTTTTCCGATACGCAGTATTTT
d_gene: -; abundance: -; j_gene: TRBJ1-4; v_gene: TRBV7-9; CDR3aa: CASSPGQTNEKLFF; CDR3nt: TGTGCCAGCAGTCCTGGACAAACTAATGAAAAACTGTTTTTT
d_gene: -; abundance: -; j_gene: TRBJ1-1; v_gene: TRBV9; CDR3aa: CASSVEQMNTEAFF; CDR3nt: TGTGCCAGCAGCGTAGAACAAATGAACACTGAAGCTTTCTTT